Listed below are T cell receptor beta chains from one sample, sequenced in a study of blood T cells in healthy people across ages. TCRdb fed the 5' RACE reads into MiXCR, producing one record per CDR3 protein. The sample comprises more than 650,000 distinct CDR3 sequences, about a fifth of which are singletons, and 22% rests with the top ten. Material: blood. The origin of the receptors is a man in his 70s in good health. Both conserved end residues are part of each CDR3. The order of the fields is clone size, V gene, J gene, D gene, CDR3 DNA, CDR3 protein. The D gene is left open where the match is weak. Only some rows state a clone size, as once, few, many or a class for expanded clones.

-	TRBV20-1	TRBJ2-1	TRBD2	TGCAGTGCTAGAGTTTTTCTAGCGGGAGTACGGGATGAGCAGTTCTTC	CSARVFLAGVRDEQFF
few	TRBV6-2/TRBV6-3	TRBJ2-5	-	TGTGCCAGCAGTTACCTGCTCCCGGGAAACCAAGAGACCCAGTACTTC	CASSYLLPGNQETQYF
-	TRBV6-2/TRBV6-3	TRBJ1-1	-	TGTGCCAGCGGACTTTCCAGGGTGACTGAAGCTTTCTTT	CASGLSRVTEAFF
few	TRBV5-1	TRBJ2-7	-	TGCGCCAGCAGCTTGGCCACAGCTTTCTACGAGCAGTACTTC	CASSLATAFYEQYF
-	TRBV19	TRBJ2-1	-	TGTGCCAGCGGGACCAGACACAATGAGCAGTTCTTC	CASGTRHNEQFF
-	TRBV24-1	TRBJ2-1	TRBD1	TGTGCCACCAGTGATTTGGCGACAGGGACCTACAATGAGCAGTTCTTC	CATSDLATGTYNEQFF
-	TRBV25-1	TRBJ2-5	-	TGTGCCAGCAGTGAATGGTTGCAAAGGAGGGCCCCCCAAGAGACCCAGTACTTC	CASSEWLQRRAPQETQYF
few	TRBV5-1	TRBJ1-3	-	TGCGCCAGCAGCTGGGATTCGGGAGTTGGAAACACCATATATTTT	CASSWDSGVGNTIYF
-	TRBV4-3	TRBJ2-3	-	TGCGCCAGCAGCCAAGGTGACCTTGGGGTCACAGATACGCAGTATTTT	CASSQGDLGVTDTQYF
-	TRBV3-1	TRBJ1-1	-	TGTGCCAGCAGCCGTACAACACAGGGATCTGAAGCTTTCTTT	CASSRTTQGSEAFF
-	TRBV10-3	TRBJ2-1	-	TGTGCCATCAGTGAGCCATCGACCAATGAGCAGTTCTTC	CAISEPSTNEQFF
-	TRBV3-1	TRBJ2-1	-	TGTGCCAGCAGCCAGGCCGCGCTCTACAATGAGCAGTTCTTC	CASSQAALYNEQFF
-	TRBV12-5	TRBJ2-7	-	TGTGCTAGTGGAAGGGGGGACCAATACGCCTACGAGCAGTACTTC	CASGRGDQYAYEQYF
-	TRBV18	TRBJ1-2	-	TGTGCCAGCTCACCGCCGGAAGGGGCTCCCTATGGCTACACCTTC	CASSPPEGAPYGYTF
-	TRBV7-9	TRBJ1-4	TRBD1	TGTGCCAGCAGCCCCGCCGGGACAGGGGGTGAAAAACTGTTTTTT	CASSPAGTGGEKLFF
few	TRBV30	TRBJ2-2	TRBD2	TGTGCCTGGAGCTTAGCGGGAGATGGAACCGGGGAGCTGTTTTTT	CAWSLAGDGTGELFF
-	TRBV12-3/TRBV12-4	TRBJ2-5	TRBD1	TGTGCCAGCAGTTTCCTCGCAGGGGGAGAGGAGACCCAGTACTTC	CASSFLAGGEETQYF
-	TRBV7-6	TRBJ1-6	-	TGTGCCAGCAGCTTAAATGCCCGGGACAACTCACCCCTCCACTTT	CASSLNARDNSPLHF
-	TRBV18	TRBJ2-1	-	TGTGCCAGCTCACCACAGCTGAATGAGCAGTTCTTC	CASSPQLNEQFF
-	TRBV6-2/TRBV6-3	TRBJ2-5	-	TGTGCCAGCAGTTACTCGAATCAGGTCGGCCAAGAGACCCAGTACTTC	CASSYSNQVGQETQYF
few	TRBV30	TRBJ1-1	-	TGTGCCTGGAATATGGCAGGCTCCTTGAACACTGAAGCTTTCTTT	CAWNMAGSLNTEAFF
many	TRBV27	TRBJ2-7	-	TGTGCCAGCAGAACCCAGGGAACTACCTACGAGCAGTACTTC	CASRTQGTTYEQYF
-	TRBV6-5	TRBJ2-6	-	TGTGCCAGCAGTTCCCGGACAGTCCCAGGGGCCAACGTCCTGACTTTC	CASSSRTVPGANVLTF
-	TRBV29-1	TRBJ1-5	-	TGCGGCGTGTGGGAAAATTGGGATCAGCCCCAGCATTTT	CGVWENWDQPQHF
few	TRBV5-1	TRBJ1-1	-	TGCGCCAGCAGAAAAGCGGTGAACACTGAAGCTTTCTTT	CASRKAVNTEAFF
many	TRBV4-1	TRBJ2-5	TRBD1	TGCGCCAGCAGCGATCCCGGGACAGGACAAGAGACCCAGTACTTC	CASSDPGTGQETQYF
-	TRBV6-1	TRBJ2-5	-	TGTGCCAGCCGGGAGCACCGAGAGACCCAGTACTTC	CASREHRETQYF
-	TRBV6-5	TRBJ2-1	TRBD1	TGTGCCAGCAGACCCAGGACAGGACTCTACAATGAGCAGTTCTTC	CASRPRTGLYNEQFF
few	TRBV28	TRBJ2-1	-	TGTGCCAGCAGAGGGGCAACAGGAATTGAGCAGTTCTTC	CASRGATGIEQFF
few	TRBV15	TRBJ2-7	-	TGTGCCACCAGCAGAGAACAGGGACCCTACGAGCAGTACTTC	CATSREQGPYEQYF
few	TRBV10-1	TRBJ2-7	-	TGCGCCAGCAGTGAGGGTCGGGACGAGCAGTACTTC	CASSEGRDEQYF
-	TRBV27	TRBJ2-3	-	TGTGCCACCAGGACATATGCCACAGATACGCAGTATTTT	CATRTYATDTQYF
-	TRBV12-3/TRBV12-4	TRBJ2-1	TRBD2	TGTGCCAGCAGTCCCGGGACTAGTCAGTTCTTC	CASSPGTSQFF
-	TRBV7-8	TRBJ1-2	TRBD1	TGTGCCAGCAGCTTGAGGACAGGGGGAGGTGGCTACACCTTC	CASSLRTGGGGYTF
-	TRBV29-1	TRBJ1-2	-	TGCAGCGTTGGCGGAGGGGAGATCTATGGCTACACCTTC	CSVGGGEIYGYTF
few	TRBV20-1	TRBJ1-2	TRBD1	TGCAGTGCTAGAGATAAAGGGACAGGGATGTACTACACCTTC	CSARDKGTGMYYTF
-	TRBV3-1	TRBJ2-7	-	TGTGCCAGCAGCCAACTGGGCCCGTCCTACGAGCAGTACTTC	CASSQLGPSYEQYF
-	TRBV2	TRBJ2-1	-	TGTGCCAGCAGGGGACTTCGCTCCTACAATGAGCAGTTCTTC	CASRGLRSYNEQFF
many	TRBV2	TRBJ2-1	TRBD1	TGTGCCAGCATCCTCGGACAGGCCAATGAGCAGTTCTTC	CASILGQANEQFF
-	TRBV12-3/TRBV12-4	TRBJ2-3	-	TGTGCCAGCAGCCAGATGGGCGGCCGGGGAGGTACGCAGTATTTT	CASSQMGGRGGTQYF
-	TRBV18	TRBJ2-3	TRBD2	TGTGCCAGCTCACCGTCCGGGACTAGCGGGATCGCAGATACGCAGTATTTT	CASSPSGTSGIADTQYF
-	TRBV12-3/TRBV12-4	TRBJ2-5	-	TGTGCCAGCAGTTTAAGAGGGACGGAGACCCAGTACTTC	CASSLRGTETQYF
few	TRBV5-1	TRBJ2-3	TRBD2	TGCGCCAGCAGCCAGCTAGCGGGGTACAGCACAGATACGCAGTATTTT	CASSQLAGYSTDTQYF